The 2 T cell receptor beta chains listed next were all sequenced from one sample in a study of OX40 agonist ivuxolimab in advanced cancers. Measured with immunoSEQ multiplex PCR; TCRdb has only the in-frame clones, and not every one. The table shows 60,000 to 80,000 clones, with about 94% occurring only once. The sequenced sample was CD4+ or CD8+ T cells sorted from blood, obtained in a trial of the OX40 agonist ivuxolimab. These receptors were taken from an adult with an advanced solid tumor such as melanoma, head and neck, liver or kidney cancer.

The gene calls are TRBV30 and TRBJ2-7; 7 bases line up with TRBD2. The CDR3 contains 13 residues. Germline trimming cut 4 bases from V and 5 bases from J; bases unmatched to any gene: 8. Germline V gene data show CDR1 as GTSNPN and CDR2 as SVGIG (reference sequence). As DNA, the CDR3 is TGTGCCTGGAACCCCGGGGGAGGGGACGAGCAGTACTTC. It is translated as CAWNPGGGDEQYF.

In its sample, this clone was seen a few times. The chain couples TRBV4-1 to TRBJ2-5; D unclear. CDR3 length equals 15 residues. Germline CDR1 and CDR2: MGHRA and YSYEKL. The germline V and J ends were trimmed by 3 bases and 2 bases, with 13 bases remaining between them. This chain's CDR3 is CASSHVGPVQETQYF. The CDR3 bases are TGCGCCAGCAGCCACGTAGGACCGGTACAAGAGACCCAGTACTTC.